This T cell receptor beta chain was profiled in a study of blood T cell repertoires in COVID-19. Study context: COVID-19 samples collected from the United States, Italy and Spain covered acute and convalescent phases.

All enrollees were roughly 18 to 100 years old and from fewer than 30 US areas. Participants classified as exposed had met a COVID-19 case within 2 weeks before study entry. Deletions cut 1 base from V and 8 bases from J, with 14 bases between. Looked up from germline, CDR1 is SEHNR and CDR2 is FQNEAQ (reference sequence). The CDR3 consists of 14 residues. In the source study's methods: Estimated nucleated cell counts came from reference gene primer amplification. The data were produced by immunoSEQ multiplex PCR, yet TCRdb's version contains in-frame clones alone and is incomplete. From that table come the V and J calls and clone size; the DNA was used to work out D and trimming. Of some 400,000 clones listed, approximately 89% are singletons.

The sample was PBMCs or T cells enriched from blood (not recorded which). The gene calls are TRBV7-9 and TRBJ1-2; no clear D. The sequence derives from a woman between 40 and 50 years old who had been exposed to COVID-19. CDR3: CASSLEIPSGGYTF. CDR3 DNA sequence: TGTGCCAGCAGCTTAGAGATCCCCTCGGGGGGCTACACCTTC.